This record covers a single T cell receptor (beta chain). What it binds is unknown. Naive CD8 populations comprised CD45RO-negative cells positively selected for CCR7, excluding terminally differentiated effector memory CD45RA+ cells. Free of recent acute infections or vaccinations, the donors were healthy HIV-negative adults. Trimming removed 1 base at V and 5 bases at J, with 7 bases between. CDR1 is SGHNT, CDR2 YYREEE, per germline (reference sequence). CDR3 length: 13 residues. This entry is derived from a study of shared clonotypes between healthy human individuals. Using around 180 ng DNA, some 30,000 T cell genomes, the sorted-subset replicate PCRs were run. Generated by immunoSEQ multiplex PCR, the TCRdb table keeps only in-frame clones and is missing some. The sample consists of more than 500,000 clones, about 95% of them appearing once. Findings and limits, study-wide: The study sampled only blood, and tissue repertoires likely differ. Compared with clonotypes that all four donors shared, non-shared clonotypes had lower generation probabilities.

The origin of this receptor is a woman between 25 and 40 years old in good health. J is TRBJ1-5 and V is TRBV5-4; D is uncertain. Sequences were obtained from naive CD8+ T cells sorted from blood. The CDR3 coding sequence is TGTGCCAGCAGCTTGTGGGGTTATCAGCCCCAGCATTTT. This gives the protein CASSLWGYQPQHF.